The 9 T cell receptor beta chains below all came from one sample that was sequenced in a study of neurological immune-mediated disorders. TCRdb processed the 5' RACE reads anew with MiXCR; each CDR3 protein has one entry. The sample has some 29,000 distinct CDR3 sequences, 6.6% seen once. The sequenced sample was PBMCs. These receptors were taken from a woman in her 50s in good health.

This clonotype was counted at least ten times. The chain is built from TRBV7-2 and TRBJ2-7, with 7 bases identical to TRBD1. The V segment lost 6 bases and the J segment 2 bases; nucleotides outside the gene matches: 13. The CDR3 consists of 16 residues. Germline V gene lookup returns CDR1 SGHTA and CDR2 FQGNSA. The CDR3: CASSQPTGTEAYEQYF. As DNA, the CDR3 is TGTGCCAGCAGTCAACCAACCGGGACAGAAGCCTACGAGCAGTACTTC.

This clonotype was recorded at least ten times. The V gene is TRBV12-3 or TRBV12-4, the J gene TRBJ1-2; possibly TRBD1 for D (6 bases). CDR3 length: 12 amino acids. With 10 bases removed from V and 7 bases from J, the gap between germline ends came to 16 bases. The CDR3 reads CATTRGPGGYTF. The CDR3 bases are TGTGCCACCACCCGGGGGCCGGGTGGCTACACCTTC.

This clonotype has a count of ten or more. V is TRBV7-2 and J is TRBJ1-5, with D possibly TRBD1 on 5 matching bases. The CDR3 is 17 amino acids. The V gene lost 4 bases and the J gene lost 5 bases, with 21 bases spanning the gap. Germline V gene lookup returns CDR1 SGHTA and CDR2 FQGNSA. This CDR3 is CASSSIGGLPGDQPQHF. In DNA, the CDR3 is TGTGCCAGCAGCTCCATCGGCGGACTGCCGGGGGATCAGCCCCAGCATTTT.

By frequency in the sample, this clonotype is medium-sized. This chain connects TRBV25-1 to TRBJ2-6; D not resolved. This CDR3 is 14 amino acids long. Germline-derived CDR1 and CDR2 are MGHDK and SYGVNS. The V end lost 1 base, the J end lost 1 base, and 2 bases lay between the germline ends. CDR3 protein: CASSEWSGANVLTF. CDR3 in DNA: TGTGCCAGCAGTGAATGGTCTGGGGCCAACGTCCTGACTTTC.

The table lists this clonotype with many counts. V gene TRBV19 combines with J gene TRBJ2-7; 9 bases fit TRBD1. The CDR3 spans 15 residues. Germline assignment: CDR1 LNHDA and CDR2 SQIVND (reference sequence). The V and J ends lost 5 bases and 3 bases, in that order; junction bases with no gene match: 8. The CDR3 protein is CASSSPGQGYYEQYF. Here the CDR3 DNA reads TGTGCCAGTAGTTCACCGGGACAGGGATACTACGAGCAGTACTTC.

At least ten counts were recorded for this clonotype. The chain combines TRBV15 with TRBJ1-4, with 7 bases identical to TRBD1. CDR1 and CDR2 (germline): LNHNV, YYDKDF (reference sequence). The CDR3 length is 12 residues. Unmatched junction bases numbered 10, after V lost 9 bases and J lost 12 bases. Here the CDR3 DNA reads TGTGCCACTGGACAGGTCCCGGGGGAACTGTTTTTT. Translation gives CATGQVPGELFF.

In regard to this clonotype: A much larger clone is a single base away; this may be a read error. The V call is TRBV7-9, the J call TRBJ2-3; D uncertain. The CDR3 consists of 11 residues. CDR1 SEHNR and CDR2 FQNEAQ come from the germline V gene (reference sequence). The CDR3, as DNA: TGTGCCAGAAGCTTAACCGATACGCAGTATTTT. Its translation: CARSLTDTQYF.

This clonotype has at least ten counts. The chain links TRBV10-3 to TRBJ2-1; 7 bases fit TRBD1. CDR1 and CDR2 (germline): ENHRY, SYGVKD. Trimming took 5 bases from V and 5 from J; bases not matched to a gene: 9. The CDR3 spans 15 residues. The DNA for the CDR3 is TGTGCCATCAGTCAAACGGGACAGAACAACAATGAGCAGTTCTTC. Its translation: CAISQTGQNNNEQFF.

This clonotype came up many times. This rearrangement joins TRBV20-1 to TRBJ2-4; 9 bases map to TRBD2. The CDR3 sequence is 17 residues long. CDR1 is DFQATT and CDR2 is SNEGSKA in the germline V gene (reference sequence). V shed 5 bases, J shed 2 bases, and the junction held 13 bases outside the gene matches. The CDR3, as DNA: TGCAGTGCTGCCTCCCCGGGGGCGGGGGGGCCCAAAAACATTCAGTACTTC. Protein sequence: CSAASPGAGGPKNIQYF.